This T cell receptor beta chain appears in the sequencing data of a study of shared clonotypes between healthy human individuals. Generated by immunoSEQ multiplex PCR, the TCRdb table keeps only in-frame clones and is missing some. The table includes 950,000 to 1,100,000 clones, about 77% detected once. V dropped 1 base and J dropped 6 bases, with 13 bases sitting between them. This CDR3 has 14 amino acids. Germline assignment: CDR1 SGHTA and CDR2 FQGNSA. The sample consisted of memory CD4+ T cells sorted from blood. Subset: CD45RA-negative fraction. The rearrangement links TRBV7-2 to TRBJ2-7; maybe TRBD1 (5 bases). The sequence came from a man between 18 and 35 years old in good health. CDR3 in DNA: TGTGCCAGCAGCTTAGTTAGGGGATCCCTCGAGCAGTACTTC. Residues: CASSLVRGSLEQYF.